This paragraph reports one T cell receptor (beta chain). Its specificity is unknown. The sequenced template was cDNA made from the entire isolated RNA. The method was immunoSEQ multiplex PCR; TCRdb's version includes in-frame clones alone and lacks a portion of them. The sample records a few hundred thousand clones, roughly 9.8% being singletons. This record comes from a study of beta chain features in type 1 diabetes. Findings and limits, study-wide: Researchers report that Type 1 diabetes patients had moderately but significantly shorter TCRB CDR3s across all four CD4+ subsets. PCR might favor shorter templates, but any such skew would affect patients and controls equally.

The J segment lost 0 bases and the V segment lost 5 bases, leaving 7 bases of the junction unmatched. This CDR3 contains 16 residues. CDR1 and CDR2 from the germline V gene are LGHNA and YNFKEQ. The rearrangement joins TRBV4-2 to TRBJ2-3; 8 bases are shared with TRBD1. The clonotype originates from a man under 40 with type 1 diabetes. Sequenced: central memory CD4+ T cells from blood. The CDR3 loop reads CASSLGTGSSTDTQYF. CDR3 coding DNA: TGTGCCAGCAGCTTAGGGACAGGCTCTAGCACAGATACGCAGTATTTT.